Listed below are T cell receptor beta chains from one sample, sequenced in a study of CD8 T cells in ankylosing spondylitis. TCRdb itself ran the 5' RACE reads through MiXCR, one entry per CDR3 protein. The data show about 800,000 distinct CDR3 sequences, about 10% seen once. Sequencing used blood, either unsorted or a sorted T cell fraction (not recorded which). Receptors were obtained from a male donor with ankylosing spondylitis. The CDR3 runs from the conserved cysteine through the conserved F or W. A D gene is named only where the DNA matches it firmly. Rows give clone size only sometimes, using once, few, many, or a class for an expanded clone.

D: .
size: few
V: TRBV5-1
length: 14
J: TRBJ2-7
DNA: TGCGCCAGCAGCTTGGATCCGGGACGGAATGAGCAGTACTTC
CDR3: CASSLDPGRNEQYF

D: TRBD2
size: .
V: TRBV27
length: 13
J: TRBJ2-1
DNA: TGTGCCGGGGAGGGACTCCCGAGGGATGAGCAGTTCTTC
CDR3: CAGEGLPRDEQFF

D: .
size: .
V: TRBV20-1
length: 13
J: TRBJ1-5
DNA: TGCAGTGCCCCCCGGGGGTCCCCTATGCCCCAGCATTTT
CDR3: CSAPRGSPMPQHF

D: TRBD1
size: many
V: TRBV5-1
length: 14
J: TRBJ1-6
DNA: TGCGCCAGCAGCATAGGGGACAGATATTCACCCCTCCACTTT
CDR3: CASSIGDRYSPLHF

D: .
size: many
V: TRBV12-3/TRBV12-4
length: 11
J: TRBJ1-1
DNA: TGTGCCAGCATCACAGGCACTGAAGCTTTCTTT
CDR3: CASITGTEAFF

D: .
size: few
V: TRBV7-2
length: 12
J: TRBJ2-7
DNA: TGTGCCAGCAGCTTTTTTCGGGGGGCTGGGTACTTC
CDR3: CASSFFRGAGYF

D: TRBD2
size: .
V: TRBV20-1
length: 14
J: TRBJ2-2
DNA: TGCAGTGCTAGAGTGGGAGGGGTTATCGGGGAGCTGTTTTTT
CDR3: CSARVGGVIGELFF

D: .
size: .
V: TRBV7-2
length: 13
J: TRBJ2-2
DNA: TGTGCCAGCAGCTCGGACCCGACCGGGGAGCTGTTTTTT
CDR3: CASSSDPTGELFF

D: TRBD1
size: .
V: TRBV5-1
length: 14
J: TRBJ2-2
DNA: TGCGCCAGCCTTGGGACAGTGAACACCGGGGAGCTGTTTTTT
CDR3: CASLGTVNTGELFF

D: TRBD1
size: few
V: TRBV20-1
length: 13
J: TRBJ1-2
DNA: TGCAGTCCAAGGGACAGGGAGAACTATGGCTACACCTTC
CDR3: CSPRDRENYGYTF

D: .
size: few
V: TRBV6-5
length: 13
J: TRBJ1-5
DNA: TGTGCCAGCAGTTCCACCATTGAACAGCCCCAGCATTTT
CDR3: CASSSTIEQPQHF

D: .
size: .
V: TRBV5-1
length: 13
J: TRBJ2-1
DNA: TGCGCCAGCAGCTTGGACCCAACAAGTGAGCAGTTCTTC
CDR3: CASSLDPTSEQFF

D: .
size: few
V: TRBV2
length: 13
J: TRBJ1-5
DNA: TGTGCCAGCAGAGGACAGAGGGGTGCGCCCCAGCATTTT
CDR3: CASRGQRGAPQHF

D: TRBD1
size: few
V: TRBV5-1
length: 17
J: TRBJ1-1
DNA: TGCGCCAGCAGCTTGGCCAGGGACAGGGTGGTGAACACTGAAGCTTTCTTT
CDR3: CASSLARDRVVNTEAFF

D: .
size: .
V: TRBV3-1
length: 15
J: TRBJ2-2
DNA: TGTGCCAGCAGCCAAGCCGGGACGAACACCGGGGAGCTGTTTTTT
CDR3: CASSQAGTNTGELFF

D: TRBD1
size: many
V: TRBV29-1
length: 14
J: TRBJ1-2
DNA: TGCAGCGCCCAGGGACAGGGGATAAACTATGGCTACACCTTC
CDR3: CSAQGQGINYGYTF

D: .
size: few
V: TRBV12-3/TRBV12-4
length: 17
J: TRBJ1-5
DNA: TGTGCCAGCAGTTTTCGGAGTACGGTAGTTCGCAATCAGCCCCAGCATTTT
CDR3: CASSFRSTVVRNQPQHF

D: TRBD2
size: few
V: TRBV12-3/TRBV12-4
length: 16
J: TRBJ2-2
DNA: TGTGCCAGCAGTTTCTCTAGCGGGAGTGGCACCGGGGAGCTGTTTTTT
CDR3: CASSFSSGSGTGELFF

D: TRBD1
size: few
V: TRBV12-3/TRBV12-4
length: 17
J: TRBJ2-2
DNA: TGTGCCAGCACATCCTTACAGGGGGCTATCGTCACCGGGGAGCTGTTTTTT
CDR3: CASTSLQGAIVTGELFF

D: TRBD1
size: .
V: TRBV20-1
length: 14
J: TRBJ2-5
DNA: TGCAGTGCTGTGCGGACAGGGGCGGTGGAGACCCAGTACTTC
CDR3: CSAVRTGAVETQYF

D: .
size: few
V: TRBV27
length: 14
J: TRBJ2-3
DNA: TGTGCCAGCAGTCGGGTAGCGGGCACAGATACGCAGTATTTT
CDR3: CASSRVAGTDTQYF

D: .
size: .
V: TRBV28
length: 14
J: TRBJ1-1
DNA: TGTGCCAGCAGTACCCACCACGGGGACACTGAAGCTTTCTTT
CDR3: CASSTHHGDTEAFF